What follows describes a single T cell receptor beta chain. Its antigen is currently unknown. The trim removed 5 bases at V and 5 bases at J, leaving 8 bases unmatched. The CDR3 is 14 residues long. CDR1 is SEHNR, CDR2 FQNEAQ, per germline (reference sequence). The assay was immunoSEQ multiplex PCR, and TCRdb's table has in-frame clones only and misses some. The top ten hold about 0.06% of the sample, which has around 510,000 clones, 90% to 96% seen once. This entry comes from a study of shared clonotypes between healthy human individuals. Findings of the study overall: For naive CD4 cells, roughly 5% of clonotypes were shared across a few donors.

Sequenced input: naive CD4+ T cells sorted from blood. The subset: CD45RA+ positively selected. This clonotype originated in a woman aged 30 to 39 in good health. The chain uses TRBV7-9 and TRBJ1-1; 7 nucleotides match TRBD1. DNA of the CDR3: TGTGCCAGCAGCCTCAGACAGGGAGGGACTGAAGCTTTCTTT. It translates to CASSLRQGGTEAFF.